This T cell receptor beta chain was profiled in a study of vaccination and CD4 T cells after COVID-19. Study details: Each person enrolled got two BNT162b2 or mRNA-1273 vaccine doses.

Study results and caveats: It was found that, in convalescent patients, 304 of 307 vaccine-specific clones were spike mono-reactive. From 21 to 38, the median of SARS-CoV-2-reactive clonotypes rose without reaching significance.

The length of the CDR3 is 13 residues. V shed 5 bases and J 9 bases; nucleotides not matched to a gene: 5. Germline loops: CDR1 DFQATT, CDR2 SNEGSKA (reference sequence). Cultured CD4+ T cells had their DNA profiled by the Oncomine TCR Beta short-read assay. Once CD4+ T cells had been cultured, genomic DNA was extracted from them. From the PCR reads, TCRdb called clonotypes with MiXCR, one entry per CDR3 protein. Here the sample spans nearly 25,000 distinct CDR3 sequences, about 30% being singletons. Turning to this clonotype: Its antigen is currently unknown.

Sample time point: late sampling 161 to 241 days after vaccination in a few convalescent patients. Treatment in this sample: approximately 9-day PBMC culture with coronavirus spike peptide pools or control peptides (ViraFEST assay). The material was CD4+ T cells from blood, cultured in vitro, obtained about 7 months after SARS-CoV-2 vaccination. The receptor comes from a human donor who had recovered from COVID-19. The gene calls are TRBV20-1 and TRBJ2-1, with 12 bases that match TRBD2. The CDR3 region is CSAASSGRGEQFF. CDR3 bases: TGCAGTGCTGCCTCTAGCGGGAGGGGTGAGCAGTTCTTC.